This T cell receptor (beta chain) was found in a study of T cells in tuberculosis. Study background: Sequenced TCRs come from CD1B-GMM tetramer-binding T cells.

The study's findings and limits: Some low-affinity tetramer-binding T cells may be absent from this sample.

TCR-alpha and TCR-beta chains were sequenced unpaired. Sequenced by immunoSEQ multiplex PCR; TCRdb stores in-frame clones only, minus some. Of around 50,000 clones listed, around 90% are singletons. The CDR3 is made up of 14 amino acids. In germline, CDR1 is LGHNA, CDR2 YSLEER. V was clipped by 4 bases and J by 6 bases; unmatched bases: 7. Thawed, overnight-rested PBMC were stained with GMM-loaded CD1B tetramer, viability dye and anti-CD3, then sorted. The CD1B tetramers carried C32 glucose monomycolate purified from Rhodococcus equi. From each donor, about 100,000 tetramer-negative cells were sorted. The sequenced material came from CD1b-GMM tetramer-negative cells sorted from PBMCs. The source is an adult woman with latent tuberculosis. The J gene is TRBJ2-3, the V gene TRBV4-3, with TRBD2 matching over 7 bases. The CDR3 loop is CASSPWTRSDTQYF. CDR3 DNA sequence: TGCGCCAGCAGCCCTTGGACTAGATCGGATACGCAGTATTTT.